Following are 19 T cell receptor beta chains from one sample sequenced in a study of blood T cell repertoires in COVID-19. Profiling relied on immunoSEQ multiplex PCR, and the TCRdb table lists in-frame clones only, not all of them. This repertoire shows 200,000 to 250,000 clones, 82% found once; its top ten account for nearly 5%. What was sequenced was peripheral blood. These receptors were collected from a woman older than 75 with active or convalescent COVID-19.

This chain links TRBV5-1 with TRBJ2-3; tentative D call: TRBD2 (7 bases). This CDR3 has 14 amino acids. Looked up from germline, CDR1 is SGHRS and CDR2 is YFSETQ. The V and J ends lost 4 bases and 2 bases respectively, with 11 bases between them. In DNA, the CDR3 is TGCGCCAGCAGCAAGGGGGGGAACACAGATACGCAGTATTTT. Translation gives CASSKGGNTDTQYF.

This clone appeared a single time. V usage is TRBV19 and J usage is TRBJ2-2; 11 bases are a match to TRBD1. J lost 7 bases, V lost 4 bases, and 14 bases had no gene match. The CDR3 length is 18 residues. Germline CDR1 LNHDA, CDR2 SQIVND (reference sequence). The CDR3 spells CASSTSSGQGARIGELFF. The CDR3 coding sequence is TGTGCCAGTAGTACCAGTTCCGGACAGGGGGCGCGAATCGGGGAGCTGTTTTTT.

This sequence joins TRBV11-2 and TRBJ2-7; D remains ambiguous. Deletions cut 0 bases from V and 2 bases from J, with 8 bases between. The germline V gene has CDR1 SGHAT and CDR2 FQNNGV. The CDR3 loop spans 14 amino acids. CDR3 in amino acids: CASSLDRSTYEQYF. The CDR3 DNA follows: TGTGCCAGCAGCTTAGATCGGTCTACCTACGAGCAGTACTTC.

This clone occurred once. The DNA for the CDR3 is TGTGCCAGCAGCGTCGGTCCCGGGGATACGCAGTATTTT. Translating it yields CASSVGPGDTQYF. The chain couples TRBV9 to TRBJ2-3; D unclear. The CDR3 spans 13 residues. V lost 2 bases and J 6 bases, leaving 10 bases between the germline ends. Germline CDR1 reads SGDLS; CDR2 reads YYNGEE. The full variable domain, rest sourced from reference TRBV9 and TRBJ2-3, is DSGVTQTPKHLITATGQRVTLRCSPRSGDLSVYWYQQSLDQGLQFLIQYYNGEERAKGNILERFSAQQFPDLHSELNLSSLELGDSALYFCASSVGPGDTQYFGPGTRLTVL.

The rearrangement joins TRBV30 to TRBJ2-7; tentative D call: TRBD1 (6 bases). This CDR3 has 16 residues. Trimming shortened V by 0 bases and J by 2 bases, and 17 bases separated the two germline ends. The germline V gene has CDR1 GTSNPN and CDR2 SVGIG (reference sequence). DNA of the CDR3: TGTGCCTGGAGTGTGGGCATGGGACAACGACCCTACGAGCAGTACTTC. Its translation is CAWSVGMGQRPYEQYF.

The J gene is TRBJ2-7, the V gene TRBV3-1 (or the pseudogene TRBV3-2); 9 bases align to TRBD2. Germline V gene data show CDR1 as LGHDT and CDR2 as YNNKEL (reference sequence). The V gene end was trimmed by 1 base and the J gene end by 8 bases; junction bases not matched to a gene: 18. This CDR3 spans 18 amino acids. The CDR3: CASSQGGPQTSGSFQQYF. CDR3 DNA: TGTGCCAGCAGCCAAGGCGGCCCACAAACTAGCGGGTCATTTCAGCAGTACTTC.

The chain recombines TRBV19 with TRBJ1-3, with TRBD1 matching over 9 bases. V lost 3 bases to trimming and J lost 1 base; unmatched junction nucleotides: 1. CDR3 length: 15 amino acids. CDR1 is LNHDA and CDR2 is SQIVND in the germline V gene (reference sequence). CDR3 bases: TGTGCCAGTAGTATCGGGACAGGGTCTGGAAACACCATATATTTT. It yields the protein CASSIGTGSGNTIYF.

This rearrangement joins TRBV18 to TRBJ2-1; 11 bases fit TRBD1. The V segment lost 5 bases and the J segment 4 bases; nucleotides outside the gene matches: 7. CDR3 length equals 16 residues. The V gene's germline CDR1 is KGHSH and CDR2 LQKENI. As DNA, the CDR3 is TGTGCCAGCTCATTCTCCGGGACAGGGGGTTACAATGAGCAGTTCTTC. Protein: CASSFSGTGGYNEQFF.

J is TRBJ2-5 and V is TRBV5-1; 10 positions match TRBD2. Germline V CDR1 and CDR2: SGHRS, YFSETQ. The CDR3 has 14 residues. The V segment lost 5 bases and the J segment 5 bases; nucleotides outside the gene matches: 6. The CDR3 coding sequence is TGCGCCAGCAGTACTAGCGGGACGCGGGAGACCCAGTACTTC. It translates to CASSTSGTRETQYF.

The V call is TRBV7-2, the J call TRBJ2-2; D gene unclear. Germline CDR1 and CDR2: SGHTA and FQGNSA. The CDR3 consists of 16 residues. Trimming stripped 4 bases from V and 1 base from J, with 13 bases between. The CDR3 loop reads CASSSTPPMNTGELFF. CDR3 coding DNA: TGTGCCAGCAGCTCGACACCCCCAATGAACACCGGGGAGCTGTTTTTT.

The V gene is TRBV6-6, the J gene TRBJ2-5; 9 positions match TRBD1. The CDR3 is made up of 13 amino acids. Germline trimming cut 10 bases from V and 4 bases from J; bases unmatched to any gene: 7. Germline V CDR1 and CDR2: MNHNY, SVGAGI (reference sequence). CDR3 region: CATRDRVAETQYF. The CDR3 region has the DNA TGTGCCACCCGGGACAGGGTAGCAGAGACCCAGTACTTC.

This clone was counted once. The rearrangement uses TRBV6-4 and TRBJ2-1; tentative D call: TRBD2 (6 bases). Trimming left V 4 bases short and J 2 bases short, with 12 bases between. Germline V CDR1 and CDR2: MRHNA, SNTAGT. This CDR3 spans 15 amino acids. CDR3 sequence: CASSVEGGPYNEQFF. CDR3 in DNA: TGTGCCAGCAGTGTGGAGGGTGGTCCCTACAATGAGCAGTTCTTC.

This clone appeared a few times. This rearrangement joins TRBV7-9 to TRBJ1-5; possible D gene TRBD1, 5 bases. This CDR3 has 13 amino acids. Trimming took off 1 base at V and 9 bases at J, with 10 bases between the two ends. CDR1 is SEHNR and CDR2 is FQNEAQ in the germline V gene (reference sequence). The chain's CDR3 is CASSLGGGAPQHF. Written as DNA, the CDR3 is TGTGCCAGCAGCTTAGGGGGGGGTGCGCCCCAGCATTTT.

The gene calls are TRBV21-1 and TRBJ2-3; the listed D gene, TRBD2, was not tested against the DNA. TRBV21-1 is listed as a pseudogene. CDR3 length: 17 amino acids. The CDR3 sequence: CASSQRDLNKGTDTQYF. As DNA, the CDR3 is TGTGCCAGCAGTCAGCGGGACCTAAACAAAGGCACAGATACGCAGTATTTT.

This clone has only a few counts. This sample includes further DNA sequences coding for the same CDR3. V and J are TRBV5-1 and TRBJ2-5; a weak D match, TRBD1 (5 bases). Trimming stripped 0 bases from V and 3 bases from J, with 6 bases between. The length of the CDR3 is 13 residues. Germline CDR1 SGHRS, CDR2 YFSETQ. For the CDR3, the DNA is TGCGCCAGCAGCTTGGTAGGGGAAGAGACCCAGTACTTC. Translation gives CASSLVGEETQYF.

The rearrangement joins TRBV18 to TRBJ2-3, with 7 nucleotides matching TRBD1. This CDR3 has 14 residues. The germline gives CDR1 KGHSH, CDR2 LQKENI. V was clipped by 4 bases and J by 3 bases; unmatched bases: 4. CDR3 sequence: CASSQTGWTDTQYF. For the CDR3, the DNA is TGTGCCAGCTCACAGACAGGGTGGACAGATACGCAGTATTTT.

The rearrangement joins TRBV23-1 to TRBJ1-3; D is unresolved. TRBV23-1 is filed as an ORF, its function uncertain. The length of the CDR3 is 12 residues. Trimming took 7 bases from V and 4 from J, leaving 8 bases between them. The CDR3 DNA reads as TGCGCCAGCACTCACCCGGGAAACACCATATATTTT. As protein: CASTHPGNTIYF.

This clone was found a few times. This chain uses TRBV5-4 with TRBJ2-7, with 7 bases that match TRBD2. With V trimmed by 0 bases and J by 3 bases, 3 bases remained unmatched. CDR3 size: 14 residues. Per the germline V gene, CDR1 is SGHNT and CDR2 is YYREEE (reference sequence). The CDR3, as DNA: TGTGCCAGCAGCTTGGGCGGGGGTAACTACGAGCAGTACTTC. Amino acids: CASSLGGGNYEQYF. The whole variable domain, remainder taken from reference TRBV5-4 and TRBJ2-7, is ETGVTQSPTHLIKTRGQQVTLRCSSQSGHNTVSWYQQALGQGPQFIFQYYREEENGRGNFPPRFSGLQFPNYSSELNVNALELDDSALYLCASSLGGGNYEQYFGPGTRLTVT.

Only one count was recorded for this clone. V gene TRBV9 combines with J gene TRBJ2-7; no definite D call. Germline V gene sequence: CDR1 SGDLS, CDR2 YYNGEE. The CDR3 totals 14 residues. Trimming shortened V by 0 bases and J by 1 base, and 8 bases separated the two germline ends. The CDR3 nucleotides are TGTGCCAGCAGCGTAGGAAAGCTTTCCTACGAGCAGTACTTC. It translates to CASSVGKLSYEQYF.